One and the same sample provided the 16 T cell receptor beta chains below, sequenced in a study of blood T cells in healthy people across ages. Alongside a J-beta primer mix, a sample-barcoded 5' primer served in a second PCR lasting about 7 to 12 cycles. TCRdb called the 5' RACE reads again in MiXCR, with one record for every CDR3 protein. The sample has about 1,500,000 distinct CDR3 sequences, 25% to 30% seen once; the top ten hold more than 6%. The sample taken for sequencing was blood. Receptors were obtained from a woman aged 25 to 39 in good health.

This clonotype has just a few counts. For the CDR3, the DNA is TGTGCCAGCAGCCCTGCCGGGACAGGGGCCTACAATGAGCAGTTCTTC. This codes for CASSPAGTGAYNEQFF. The chain links TRBV7-9 to TRBJ2-1; TRBD1 agrees at 10 bases. Germline values: CDR1 SEHNR, CDR2 FQNEAQ (reference sequence). V dropped 5 bases and J dropped 2; count of bases not matched to a gene: 6. CDR3 length: 16 amino acids.

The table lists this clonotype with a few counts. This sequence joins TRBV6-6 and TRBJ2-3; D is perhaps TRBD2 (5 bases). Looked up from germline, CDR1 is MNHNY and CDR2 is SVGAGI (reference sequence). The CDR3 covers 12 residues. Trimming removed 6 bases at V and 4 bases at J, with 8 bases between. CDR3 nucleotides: TGTGCCAGCAGAAGCGGTTCAGATACGCAGTATTTT. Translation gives CASRSGSDTQYF.

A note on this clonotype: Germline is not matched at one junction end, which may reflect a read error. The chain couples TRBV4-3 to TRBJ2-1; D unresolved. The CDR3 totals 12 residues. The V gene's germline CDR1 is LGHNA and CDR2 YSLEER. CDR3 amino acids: CASSPRNNKQFF. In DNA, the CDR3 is TGCGCCAGCAGCCCCAGAAACAATAAGCAGTTCTTC.

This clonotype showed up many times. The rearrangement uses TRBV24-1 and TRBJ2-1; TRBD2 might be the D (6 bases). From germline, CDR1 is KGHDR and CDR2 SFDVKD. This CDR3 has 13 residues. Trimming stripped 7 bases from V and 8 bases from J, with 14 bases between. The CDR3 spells CATSGSVADEQFF. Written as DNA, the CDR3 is TGTGCCACCAGCGGGAGTGTTGCCGATGAGCAGTTCTTC.

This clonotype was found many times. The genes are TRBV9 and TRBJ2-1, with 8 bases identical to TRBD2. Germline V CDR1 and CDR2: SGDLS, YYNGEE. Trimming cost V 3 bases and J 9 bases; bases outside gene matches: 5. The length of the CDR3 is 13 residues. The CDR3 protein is CASSAGGESEQFF. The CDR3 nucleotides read TGTGCCAGCAGCGCCGGGGGGGAGAGTGAGCAGTTCTTC.

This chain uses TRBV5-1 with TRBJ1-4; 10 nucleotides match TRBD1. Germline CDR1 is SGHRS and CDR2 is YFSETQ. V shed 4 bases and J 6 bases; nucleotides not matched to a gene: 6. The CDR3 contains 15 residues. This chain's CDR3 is CASSLRTGGDEKLFF. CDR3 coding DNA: TGCGCCAGCAGCCTTAGGACAGGGGGGGATGAAAAACTGTTTTTT. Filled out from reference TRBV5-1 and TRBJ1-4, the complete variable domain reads KAGVTQTPRYLIKTRGQQVTLSCSPISGHRSVSWYQQTPGQGLQFLFEYFSETQRNKGNFPGRFSGRQFSNSRSEMNVSTLELGDSALYLCASSLRTGGDEKLFFGSGTQLSVL.

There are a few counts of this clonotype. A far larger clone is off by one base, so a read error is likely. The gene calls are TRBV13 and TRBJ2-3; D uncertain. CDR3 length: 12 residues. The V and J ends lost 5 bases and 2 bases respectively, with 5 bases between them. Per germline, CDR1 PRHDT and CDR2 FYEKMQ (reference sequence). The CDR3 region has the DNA TGTGCCAGCAGCGACATCACAGATACGCAGTATTTT. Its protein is CASSDITDTQYF.

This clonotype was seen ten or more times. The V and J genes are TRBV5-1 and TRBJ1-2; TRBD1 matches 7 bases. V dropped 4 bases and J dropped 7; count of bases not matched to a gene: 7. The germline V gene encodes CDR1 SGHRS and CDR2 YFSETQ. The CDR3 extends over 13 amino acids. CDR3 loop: CASSVPQGGGYTF. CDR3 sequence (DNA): TGCGCCAGCAGCGTCCCCCAGGGGGGTGGCTACACCTTC. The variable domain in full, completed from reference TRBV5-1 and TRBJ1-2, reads KAGVTQTPRYLIKTRGQQVTLSCSPISGHRSVSWYQQTPGQGLQFLFEYFSETQRNKGNFPGRFSGRQFSNSRSEMNVSTLELGDSALYLCASSVPQGGGYTFGSGTRLTVV.

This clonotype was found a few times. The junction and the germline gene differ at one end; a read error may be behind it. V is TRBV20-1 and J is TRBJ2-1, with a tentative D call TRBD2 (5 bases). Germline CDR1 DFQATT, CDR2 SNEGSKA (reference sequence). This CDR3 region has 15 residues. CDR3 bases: TGCAGTGCTAGACCAGAACTGGGAAACACCGGGGAGCTGTTCTTC. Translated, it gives CSARPELGNTGELFF.

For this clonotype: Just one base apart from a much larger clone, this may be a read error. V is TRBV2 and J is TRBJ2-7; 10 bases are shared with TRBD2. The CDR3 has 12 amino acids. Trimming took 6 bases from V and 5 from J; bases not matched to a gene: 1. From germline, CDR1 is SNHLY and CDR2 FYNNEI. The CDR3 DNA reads TGTGCCAGCAGGGGACTAGCGAACGAGCAGTACTTC. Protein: CASRGLANEQYF. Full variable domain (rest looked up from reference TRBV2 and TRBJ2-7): EPEVTQTPSHQVTQMGQEVILRCVPISNHLYFYWYRQILGQKVEFLVSFYNNEISEKSEIFDDQFSVERPDGSNFTLKIRSTKLEDSAMYFCASRGLANEQYFGPGTRLTVT.

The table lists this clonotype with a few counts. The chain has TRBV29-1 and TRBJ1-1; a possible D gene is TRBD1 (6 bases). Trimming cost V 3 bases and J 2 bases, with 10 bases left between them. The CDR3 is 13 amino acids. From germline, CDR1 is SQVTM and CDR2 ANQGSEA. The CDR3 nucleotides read TGCAGCGTTGAGGGGGCTCCAAACACTGAAGCTTTCTTT. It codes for CSVEGAPNTEAFF.

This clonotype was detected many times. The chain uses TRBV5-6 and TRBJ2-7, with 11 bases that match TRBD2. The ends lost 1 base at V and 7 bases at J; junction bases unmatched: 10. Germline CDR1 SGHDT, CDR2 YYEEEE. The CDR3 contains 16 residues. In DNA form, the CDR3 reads TGTGCCAGCAGCTTGAGACTAGCGGGATCAATCTGGGAGCAGTACTTC. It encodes CASSLRLAGSIWEQYF.

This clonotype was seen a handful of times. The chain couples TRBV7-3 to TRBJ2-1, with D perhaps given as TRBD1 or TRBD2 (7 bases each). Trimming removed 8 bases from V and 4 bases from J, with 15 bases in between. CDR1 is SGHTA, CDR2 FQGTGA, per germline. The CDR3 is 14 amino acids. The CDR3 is CASSQGGAYNEQFF. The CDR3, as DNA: TGTGCCAGCTCCCAGGGGGGGGCGTACAATGAGCAGTTCTTC. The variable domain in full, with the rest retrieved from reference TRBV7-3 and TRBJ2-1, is GAGVSQTPSNKVTEKGKYVELRCDPISGHTALYWYRQSLGQGPEFLIYFQGTGAADDSGLPNDRFFAVRPEGSVSTLKIQRTERGDSAVYLCASSQGGAYNEQFFGPGTRLTVL.

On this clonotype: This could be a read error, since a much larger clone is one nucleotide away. CDR3 bases: TGTGCCAGCAGTCCAAACAGGGGAACCAATGAGCAGTTCTTC. Translated: CASSPNRGTNEQFF. The chain recombines TRBV12-3 or TRBV12-4 with TRBJ2-1; TRBD1 agrees at 7 bases. The V segment lost 5 bases and the J segment 6 bases; nucleotides outside the gene matches: 7. This CDR3 is built from 14 residues.

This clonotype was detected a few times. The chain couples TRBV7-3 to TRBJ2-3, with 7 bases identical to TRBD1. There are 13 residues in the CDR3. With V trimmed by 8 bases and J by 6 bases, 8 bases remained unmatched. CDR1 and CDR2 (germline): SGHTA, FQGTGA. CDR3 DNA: TGTGCCAGCCAGGGGGTTCCGGGGGATACGCAGTATTTT. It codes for CASQGVPGDTQYF.

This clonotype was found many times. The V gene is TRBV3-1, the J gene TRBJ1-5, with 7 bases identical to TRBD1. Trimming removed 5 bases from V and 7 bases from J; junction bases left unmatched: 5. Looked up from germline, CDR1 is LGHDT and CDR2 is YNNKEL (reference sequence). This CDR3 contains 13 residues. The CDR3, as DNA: TGTGCCAGCAGCACGACAGGGCTCCAGCCCCAGCATTTT. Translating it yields CASSTTGLQPQHF.